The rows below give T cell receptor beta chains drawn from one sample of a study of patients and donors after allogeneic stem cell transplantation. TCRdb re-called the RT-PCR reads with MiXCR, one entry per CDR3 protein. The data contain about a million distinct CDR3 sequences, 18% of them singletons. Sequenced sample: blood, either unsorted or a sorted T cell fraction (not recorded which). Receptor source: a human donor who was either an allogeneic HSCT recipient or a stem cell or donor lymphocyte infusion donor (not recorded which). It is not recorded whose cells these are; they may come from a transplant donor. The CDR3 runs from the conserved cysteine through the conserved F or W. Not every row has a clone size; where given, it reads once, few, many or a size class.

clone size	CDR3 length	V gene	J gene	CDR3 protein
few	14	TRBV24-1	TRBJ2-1	CATRRAGGPNEQFF
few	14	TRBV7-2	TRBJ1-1	CASSPGDAGTEAFF
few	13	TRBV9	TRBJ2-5	CASSVGPGETQYF
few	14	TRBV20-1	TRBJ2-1	CSARDGGRVDEQFF
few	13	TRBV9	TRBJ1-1	CASSDVRGGTAFF
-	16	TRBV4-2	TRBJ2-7	CASSQELGLAAYEQYF
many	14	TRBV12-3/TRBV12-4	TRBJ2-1	CASSLAASYNEQFF
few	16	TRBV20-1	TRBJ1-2	CSARALLTGNHYGYTF
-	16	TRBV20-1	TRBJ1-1	CSARDRDRGMNTEAFF
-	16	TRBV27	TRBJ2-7	CASSISPGTGTYEQYF
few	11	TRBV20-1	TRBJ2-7	CSALTQREQYF
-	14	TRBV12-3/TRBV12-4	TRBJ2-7	CASSFTSGKNEQYF
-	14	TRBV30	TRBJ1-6	CAWSTGTGYSPLHF
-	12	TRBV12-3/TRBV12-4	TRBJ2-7	CASSFVRHEQYF
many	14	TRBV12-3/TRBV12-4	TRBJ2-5	CASSLRSNQETQYF
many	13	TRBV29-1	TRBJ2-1	CSVEGWGENEQFF
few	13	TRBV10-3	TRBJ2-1	CANQALPNNEQFF
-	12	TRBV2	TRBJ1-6	CASSDALAALHF
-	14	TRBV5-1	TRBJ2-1	CASSLDLRSNEQFF
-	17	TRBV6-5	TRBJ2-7	CASSYGAGLDVRYEQYF
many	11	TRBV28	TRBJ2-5	CASSLGYGQYF
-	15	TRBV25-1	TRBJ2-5	CASSEFGTVQETQYF
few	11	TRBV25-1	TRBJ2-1	CASSATGRQFF
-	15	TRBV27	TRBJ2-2	CASSTGPGVTGELFF
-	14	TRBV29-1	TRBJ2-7	CSVVGASGLYEQYF
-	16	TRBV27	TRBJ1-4	CASSFEGRGLNEKLFF
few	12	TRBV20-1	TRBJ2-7	CSAAQGRGEQYF
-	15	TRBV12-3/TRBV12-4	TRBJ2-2	CTSSPLAGKAGELFF
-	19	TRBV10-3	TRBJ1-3	CAISEFTGGFVRTGNTIYF
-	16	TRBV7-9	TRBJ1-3	CASSLSAAGSGNTIYF
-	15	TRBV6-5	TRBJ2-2	CASSYQRGGIGELFF
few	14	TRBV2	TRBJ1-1	CASRPTGANTEAFF
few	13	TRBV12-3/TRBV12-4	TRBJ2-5	CASSFLERETQYF
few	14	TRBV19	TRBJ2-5	CASSFIGGLETQYF
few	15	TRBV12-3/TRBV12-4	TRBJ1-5	CASRGGTGHNQPQHF
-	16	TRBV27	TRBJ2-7	CASSLSARGEYYEQYF
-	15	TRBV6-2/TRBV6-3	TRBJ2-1	CASTLQTGGYNEQFF
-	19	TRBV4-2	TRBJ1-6	CASSPTGPSQSSYNSPLHF
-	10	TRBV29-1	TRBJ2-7	CSVPSREQYF
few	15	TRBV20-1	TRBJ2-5	CSARDGRASRETQYF
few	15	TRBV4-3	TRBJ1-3	CASSQVWASGNTIYF